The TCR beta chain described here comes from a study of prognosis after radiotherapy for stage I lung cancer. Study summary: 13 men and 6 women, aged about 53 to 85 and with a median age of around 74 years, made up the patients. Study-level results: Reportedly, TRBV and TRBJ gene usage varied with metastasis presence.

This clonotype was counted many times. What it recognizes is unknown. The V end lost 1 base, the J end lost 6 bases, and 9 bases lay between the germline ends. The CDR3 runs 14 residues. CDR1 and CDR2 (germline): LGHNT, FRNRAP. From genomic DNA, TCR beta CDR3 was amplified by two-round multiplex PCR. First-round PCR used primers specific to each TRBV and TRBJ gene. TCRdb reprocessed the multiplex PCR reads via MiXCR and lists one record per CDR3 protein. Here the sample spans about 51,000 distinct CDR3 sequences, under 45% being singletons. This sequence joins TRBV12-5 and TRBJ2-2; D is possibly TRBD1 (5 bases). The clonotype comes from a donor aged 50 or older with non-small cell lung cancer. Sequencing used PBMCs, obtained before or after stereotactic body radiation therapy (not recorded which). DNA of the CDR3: TGTGCTAGTGGTTTGGGAAGGGGCGCCGGGGAGCTGTTTTTT. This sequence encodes CASGLGRGAGELFF.